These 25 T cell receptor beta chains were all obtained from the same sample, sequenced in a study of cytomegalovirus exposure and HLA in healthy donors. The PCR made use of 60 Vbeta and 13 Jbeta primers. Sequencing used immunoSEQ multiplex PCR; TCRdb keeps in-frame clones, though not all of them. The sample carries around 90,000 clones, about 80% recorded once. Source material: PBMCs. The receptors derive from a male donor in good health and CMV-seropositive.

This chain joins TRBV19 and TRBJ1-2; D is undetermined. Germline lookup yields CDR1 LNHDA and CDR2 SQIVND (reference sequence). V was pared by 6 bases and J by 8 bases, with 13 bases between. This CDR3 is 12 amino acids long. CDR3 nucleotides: TGTGCCAGTAGGCAAGCGGTAGGAGGCTACACCTTC. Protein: CASRQAVGGYTF.

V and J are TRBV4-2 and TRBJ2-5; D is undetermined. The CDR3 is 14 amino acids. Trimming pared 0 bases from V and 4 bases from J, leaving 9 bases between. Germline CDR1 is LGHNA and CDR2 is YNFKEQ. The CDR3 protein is CASSQDRRTETQYF. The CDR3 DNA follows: TGTGCCAGCAGCCAAGATCGGAGAACAGAGACCCAGTACTTC.

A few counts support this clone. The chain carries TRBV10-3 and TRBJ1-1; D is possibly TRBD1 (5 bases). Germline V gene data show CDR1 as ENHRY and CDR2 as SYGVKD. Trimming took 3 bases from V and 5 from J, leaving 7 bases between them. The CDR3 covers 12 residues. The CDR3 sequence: CAISDRGTEAFF. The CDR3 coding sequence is TGTGCCATCAGTGATAGGGGAACTGAAGCTTTCTTT.

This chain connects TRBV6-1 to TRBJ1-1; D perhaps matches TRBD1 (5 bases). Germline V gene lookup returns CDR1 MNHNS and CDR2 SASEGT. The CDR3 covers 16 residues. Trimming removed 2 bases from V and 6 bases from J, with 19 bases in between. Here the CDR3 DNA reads TGTGCCAGCAGTGAAAAATTAGTGGAGGGGAGGGCTGAAGCTTTCTTT. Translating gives CASSEKLVEGRAEAFF.

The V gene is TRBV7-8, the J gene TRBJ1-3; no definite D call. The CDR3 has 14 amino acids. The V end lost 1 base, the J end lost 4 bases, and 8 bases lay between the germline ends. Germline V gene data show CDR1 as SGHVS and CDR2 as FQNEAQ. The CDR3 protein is CASSLGSGGNTIYF. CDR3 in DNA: TGTGCCAGCAGCTTAGGGTCGGGGGGAAACACCATATATTTT.

CDR3 DNA: TGTGCCAGCAGCTCGGGGGGGGTACAGTCCTACGAGCAGTACTTC. Residues: CASSSGGVQSYEQYF. The chain employs TRBV13 and TRBJ2-7, with 8 bases aligning to TRBD2. Germline V gene data show CDR1 as PRHDT and CDR2 as FYEKMQ (reference sequence). CDR3 length equals 15 residues. V dropped 4 bases and J dropped 1; count of bases not matched to a gene: 6.

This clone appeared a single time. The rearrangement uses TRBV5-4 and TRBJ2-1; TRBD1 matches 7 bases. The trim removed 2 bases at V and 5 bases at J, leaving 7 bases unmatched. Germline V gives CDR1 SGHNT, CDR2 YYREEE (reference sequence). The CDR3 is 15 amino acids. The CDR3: CASSLKGADDNEQFF. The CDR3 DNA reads TGTGCCAGCAGCTTAAAGGGGGCAGACGACAATGAGCAGTTCTTC.

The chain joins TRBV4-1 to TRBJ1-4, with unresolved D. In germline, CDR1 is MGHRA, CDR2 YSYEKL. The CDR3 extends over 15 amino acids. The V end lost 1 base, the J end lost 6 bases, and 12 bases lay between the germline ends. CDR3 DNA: TGCGCCAGCAGCCAAGTGTGGGGAGACGATGAAAAACTGTTTTTT. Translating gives CASSQVWGDDEKLFF.

The CDR3, as DNA: TGTGCCATCAGTGCGGGGGGCACTGAAGCTTTCTTT. Its protein product is CAISAGGTEAFF. The V call is TRBV10-3, the J call TRBJ1-1; TRBD1 is a possible D gene (5 bases). The CDR3 runs 12 residues. V was shortened by 4 bases and J by 4 bases, with 7 bases between the two germline ends. Germline CDR1 is ENHRY and CDR2 is SYGVKD.

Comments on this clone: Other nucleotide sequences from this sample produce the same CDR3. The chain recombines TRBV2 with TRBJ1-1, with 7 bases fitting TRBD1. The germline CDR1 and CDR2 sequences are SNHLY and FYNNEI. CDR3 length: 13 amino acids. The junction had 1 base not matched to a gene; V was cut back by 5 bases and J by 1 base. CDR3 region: CASSQGENTEAFF. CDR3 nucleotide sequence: TGTGCCAGCAGTCAGGGGGAGAACACTGAAGCTTTCTTT.

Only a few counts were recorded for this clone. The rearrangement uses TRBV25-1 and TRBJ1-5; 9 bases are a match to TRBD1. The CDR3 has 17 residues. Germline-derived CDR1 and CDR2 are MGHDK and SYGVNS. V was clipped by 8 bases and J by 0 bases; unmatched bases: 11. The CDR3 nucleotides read TGTGCCAGCCCAGGAAACAGGGGGCCGTATAGCAATCAGCCCCAGCATTTT. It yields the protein CASPGNRGPYSNQPQHF.

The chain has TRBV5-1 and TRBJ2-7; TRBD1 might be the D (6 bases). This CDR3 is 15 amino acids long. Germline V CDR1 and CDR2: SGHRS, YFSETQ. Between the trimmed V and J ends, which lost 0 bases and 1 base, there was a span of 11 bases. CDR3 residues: CASSLGTGRSYEQYF. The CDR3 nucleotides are TGCGCCAGCAGCTTGGGAACAGGGCGATCCTACGAGCAGTACTTC.

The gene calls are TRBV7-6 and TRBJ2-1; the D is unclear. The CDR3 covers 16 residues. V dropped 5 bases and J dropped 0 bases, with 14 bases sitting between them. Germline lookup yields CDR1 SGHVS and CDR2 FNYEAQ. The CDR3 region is CASSHLQLSSYNEQFF. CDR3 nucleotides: TGTGCCAGCAGCCATTTACAGCTAAGCTCCTACAATGAGCAGTTCTTC.

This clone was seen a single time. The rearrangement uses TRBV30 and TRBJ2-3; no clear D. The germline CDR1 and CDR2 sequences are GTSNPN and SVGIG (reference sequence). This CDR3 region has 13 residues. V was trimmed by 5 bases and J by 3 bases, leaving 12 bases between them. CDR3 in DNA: TGTGCCTGGGAGCCCCTCAGGACAGATACGCAGTATTTT. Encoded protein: CAWEPLRTDTQYF.

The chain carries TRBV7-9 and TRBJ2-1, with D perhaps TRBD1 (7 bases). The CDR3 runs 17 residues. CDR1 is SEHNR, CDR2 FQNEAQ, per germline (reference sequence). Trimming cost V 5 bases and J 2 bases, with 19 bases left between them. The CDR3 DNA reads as TGTGCCAGCAGCCCCCCCTTCAGGGGGGCGCCCTACAATGAGCAGTTCTTC. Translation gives CASSPPFRGAPYNEQFF.

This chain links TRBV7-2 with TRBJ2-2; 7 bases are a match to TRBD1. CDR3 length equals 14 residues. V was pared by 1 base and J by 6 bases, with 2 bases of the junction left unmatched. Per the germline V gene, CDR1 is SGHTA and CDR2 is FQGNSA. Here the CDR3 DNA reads TGTGCCAGCAGCTTAGTAGGGGGCCCCGGGGAGCTGTTTTTT. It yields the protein CASSLVGGPGELFF.

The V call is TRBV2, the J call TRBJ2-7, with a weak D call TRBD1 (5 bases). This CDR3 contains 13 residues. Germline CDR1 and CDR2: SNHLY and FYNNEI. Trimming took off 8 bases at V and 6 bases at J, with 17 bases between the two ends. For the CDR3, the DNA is TGTGCCAGCCGTCCCGACCAAAGGGGCGAGCAGTACTTC. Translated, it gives CASRPDQRGEQYF.

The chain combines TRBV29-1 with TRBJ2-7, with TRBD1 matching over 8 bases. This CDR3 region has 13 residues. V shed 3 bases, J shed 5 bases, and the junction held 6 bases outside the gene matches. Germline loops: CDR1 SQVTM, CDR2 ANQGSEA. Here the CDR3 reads CSVDGQGINEQYF. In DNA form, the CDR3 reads TGCAGCGTTGACGGACAGGGCATCAACGAGCAGTACTTC.

The DNA for the CDR3 is TGTGCCAGCTCACCGCGACAGGTTGGGAACACCATATATTTT. Its protein is CASSPRQVGNTIYF. The rearrangement joins TRBV18 to TRBJ1-3; tentatively, D is TRBD1 (6 bases). Germline V lookup: CDR1 KGHSH, CDR2 LQKENI. The V and J ends lost 3 bases and 7 bases respectively, with 13 bases between them. This CDR3 is 14 amino acids long.

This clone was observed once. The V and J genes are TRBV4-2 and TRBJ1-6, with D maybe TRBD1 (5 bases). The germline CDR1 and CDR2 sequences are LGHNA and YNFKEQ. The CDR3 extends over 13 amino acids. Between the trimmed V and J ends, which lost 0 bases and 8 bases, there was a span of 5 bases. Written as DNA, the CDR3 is TGTGCCAGCAGCCAAGAAGGGGATTCACCCCTCCACTTT. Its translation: CASSQEGDSPLHF.

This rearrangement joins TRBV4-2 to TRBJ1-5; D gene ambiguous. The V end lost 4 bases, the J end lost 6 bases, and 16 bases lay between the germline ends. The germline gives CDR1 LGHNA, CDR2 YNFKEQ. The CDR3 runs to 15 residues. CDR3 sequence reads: CASSPRRQASQPQHF. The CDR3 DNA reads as TGTGCCAGCAGCCCCCGGAGGCAGGCCAGTCAGCCCCAGCATTTT.

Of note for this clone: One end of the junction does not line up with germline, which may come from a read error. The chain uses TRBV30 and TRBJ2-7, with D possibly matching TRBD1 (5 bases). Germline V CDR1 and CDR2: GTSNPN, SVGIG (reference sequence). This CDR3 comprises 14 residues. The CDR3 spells CAWSVGPGPYEQSF. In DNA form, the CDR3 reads TGTGCCTGGAGTGTAGGGCCAGGGCCCTACGAGCAGTCCTTC.

CDR3 in amino acids: CASSDTGQPQHF. CDR3 sequence (DNA): TGTGCCAGCAGTGACACAGGGCAACCCCAGCATTTT. The chain joins TRBV2 to TRBJ1-5; tentative D call: TRBD1 (6 bases). Germline V gene lookup returns CDR1 SNHLY and CDR2 FYNNEI. The ends were cut back, 3 bases at V and 10 bases at J, with 10 bases in the middle. The CDR3 runs to 12 residues.

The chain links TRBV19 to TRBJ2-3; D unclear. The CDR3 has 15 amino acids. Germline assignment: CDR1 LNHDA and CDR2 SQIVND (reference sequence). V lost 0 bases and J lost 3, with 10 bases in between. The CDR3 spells CASSIEAMVTDTQYF. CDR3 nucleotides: TGTGCCAGTAGTATAGAAGCGATGGTTACAGATACGCAGTATTTT.

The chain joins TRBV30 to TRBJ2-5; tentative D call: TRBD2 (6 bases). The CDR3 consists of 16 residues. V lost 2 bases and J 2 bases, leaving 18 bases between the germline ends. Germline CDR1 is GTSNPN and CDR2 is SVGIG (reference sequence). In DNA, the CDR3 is TGTGCCTGGAGTCCCAAAAAGAGGGCGGGACAAGAGACCCAGTACTTC. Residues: CAWSPKKRAGQETQYF. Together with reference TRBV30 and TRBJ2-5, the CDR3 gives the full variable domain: SQTIHQWPATLVQPVGSPLSLECTVEGTSNPNLYWYRQAAGRGLQLLFYSVGIGQISSEVPQNLSASRPQDRQFILSSKKLLLSDSGFYLCAWSPKKRAGQETQYFGPGTRLLVL.